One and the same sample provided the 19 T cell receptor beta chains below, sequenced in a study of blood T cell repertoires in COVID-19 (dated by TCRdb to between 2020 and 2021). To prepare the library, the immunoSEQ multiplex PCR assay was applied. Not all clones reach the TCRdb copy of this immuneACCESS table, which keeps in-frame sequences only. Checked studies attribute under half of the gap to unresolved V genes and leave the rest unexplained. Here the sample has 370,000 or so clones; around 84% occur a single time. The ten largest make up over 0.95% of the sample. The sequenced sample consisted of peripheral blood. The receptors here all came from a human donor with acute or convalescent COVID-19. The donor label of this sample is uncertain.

The CDR3 DNA sequence: TGTGCCAGCAGCAAGCGGGAAGTAAGGCGGGAGCCTCGCGGGCACGAGCAGTACTTC. Its translation: CASSKREVRREPRGHEQYF. J is TRBJ2-7 and V is TRBV21-1; the table's D call, TRBD2, has no DNA check behind it. TRBV21-1 counts as a pseudogene. There are 19 residues in the CDR3.

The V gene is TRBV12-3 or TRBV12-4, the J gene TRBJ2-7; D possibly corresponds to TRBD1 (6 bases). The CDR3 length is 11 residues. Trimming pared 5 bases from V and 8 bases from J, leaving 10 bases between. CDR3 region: CASSPGAKQYF. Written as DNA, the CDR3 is TGTGCCAGCAGTCCAGGGGCGAAGCAGTACTTC.

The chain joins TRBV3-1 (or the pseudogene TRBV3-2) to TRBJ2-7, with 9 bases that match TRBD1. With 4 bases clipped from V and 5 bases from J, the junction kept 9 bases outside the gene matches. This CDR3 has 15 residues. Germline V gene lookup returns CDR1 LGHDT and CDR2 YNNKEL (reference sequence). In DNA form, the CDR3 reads TGTGCCAGCAGCCCACACAGGGGGCGCTTCGACGAGCAGTACTTC. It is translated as CASSPHRGRFDEQYF.

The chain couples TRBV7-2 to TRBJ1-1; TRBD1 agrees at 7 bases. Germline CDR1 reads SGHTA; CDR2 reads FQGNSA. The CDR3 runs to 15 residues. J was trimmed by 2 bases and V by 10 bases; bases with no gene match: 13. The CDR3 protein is CATTRPGQRNTEAFF. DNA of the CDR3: TGTGCCACAACGAGACCGGGACAGAGAAACACTGAAGCTTTCTTT.

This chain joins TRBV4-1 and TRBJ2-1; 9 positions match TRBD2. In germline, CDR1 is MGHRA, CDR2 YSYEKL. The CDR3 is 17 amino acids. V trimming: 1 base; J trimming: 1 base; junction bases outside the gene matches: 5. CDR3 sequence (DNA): TGCGCCAGCAGCCAAGCGCCGCGGGGGGGGTCCTACAATGAGCAGTTCTTC. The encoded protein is CASSQAPRGGSYNEQFF.

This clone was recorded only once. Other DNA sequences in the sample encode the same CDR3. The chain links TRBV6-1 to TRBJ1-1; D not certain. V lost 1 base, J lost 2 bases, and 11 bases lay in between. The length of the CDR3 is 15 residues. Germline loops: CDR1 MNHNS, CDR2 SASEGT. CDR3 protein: CASSEGFRRNTEAFF. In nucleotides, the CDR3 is TGTGCCAGCAGTGAAGGTTTCAGGCGAAACACTGAAGCTTTCTTT.

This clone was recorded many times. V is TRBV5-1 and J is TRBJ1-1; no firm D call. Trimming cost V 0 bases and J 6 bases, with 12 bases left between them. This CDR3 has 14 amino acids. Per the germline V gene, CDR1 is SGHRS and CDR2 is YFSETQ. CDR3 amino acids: CASSLASPGPEAFF. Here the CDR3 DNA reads TGCGCCAGCAGCTTGGCCTCCCCTGGGCCTGAAGCTTTCTTT. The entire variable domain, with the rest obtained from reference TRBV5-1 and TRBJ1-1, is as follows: KAGVTQTPRYLIKTRGQQVTLSCSPISGHRSVSWYQQTPGQGLQFLFEYFSETQRNKGNFPGRFSGRQFSNSRSEMNVSTLELGDSALYLCASSLASPGPEAFFGQGTRLTVV.

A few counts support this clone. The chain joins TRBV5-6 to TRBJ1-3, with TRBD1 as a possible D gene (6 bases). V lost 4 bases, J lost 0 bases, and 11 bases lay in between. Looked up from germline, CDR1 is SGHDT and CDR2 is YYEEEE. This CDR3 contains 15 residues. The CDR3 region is CASSRDRISGNTIYF. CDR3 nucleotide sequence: TGTGCCAGCAGCCGAGACAGGATCTCTGGAAACACCATATATTTT.

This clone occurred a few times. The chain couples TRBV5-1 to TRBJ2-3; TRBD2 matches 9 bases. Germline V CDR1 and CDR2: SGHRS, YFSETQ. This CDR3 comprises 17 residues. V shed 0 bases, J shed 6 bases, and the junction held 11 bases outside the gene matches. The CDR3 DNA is TGCGCCAGCAGCTTGGGAACTGCGACTAGCGGCTTGGATACGCAGTATTTT. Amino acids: CASSLGTATSGLDTQYF.

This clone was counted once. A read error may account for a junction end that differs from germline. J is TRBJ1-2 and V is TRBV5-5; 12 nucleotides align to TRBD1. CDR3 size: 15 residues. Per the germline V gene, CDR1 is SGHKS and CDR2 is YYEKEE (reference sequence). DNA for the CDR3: TGTGCCAGCAGGTTGGGGACAGGGGGCTACTATGGCTACACCTTC. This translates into CASRLGTGGYYGYTF.

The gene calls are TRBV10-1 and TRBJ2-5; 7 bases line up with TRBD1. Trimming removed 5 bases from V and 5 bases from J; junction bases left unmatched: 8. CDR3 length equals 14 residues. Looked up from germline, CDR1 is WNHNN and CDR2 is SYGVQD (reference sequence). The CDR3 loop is CASSQTGSGETQYF. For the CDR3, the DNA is TGCGCCAGCAGTCAGACAGGGAGTGGGGAGACCCAGTACTTC.

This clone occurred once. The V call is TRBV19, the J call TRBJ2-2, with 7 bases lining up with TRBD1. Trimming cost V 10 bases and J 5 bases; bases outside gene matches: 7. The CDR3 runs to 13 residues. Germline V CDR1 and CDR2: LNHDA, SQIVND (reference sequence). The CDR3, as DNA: TGTGCCACCAGGGGGATTTGGACCGGGGAGCTGTTTTTT. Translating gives CATRGIWTGELFF.

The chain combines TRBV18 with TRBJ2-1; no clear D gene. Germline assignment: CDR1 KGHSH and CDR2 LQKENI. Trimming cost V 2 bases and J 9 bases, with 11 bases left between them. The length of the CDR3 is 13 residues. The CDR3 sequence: CASSPIGESEQFF. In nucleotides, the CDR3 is TGTGCCAGCTCACCAATCGGTGAGAGTGAGCAGTTCTTC.

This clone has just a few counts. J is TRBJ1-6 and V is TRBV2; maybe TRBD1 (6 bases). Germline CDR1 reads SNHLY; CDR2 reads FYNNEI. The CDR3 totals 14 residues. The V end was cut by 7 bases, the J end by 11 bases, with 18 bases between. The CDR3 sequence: CASKADTGLAPLHF. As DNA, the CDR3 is TGTGCCAGCAAAGCTGACACAGGGCTTGCACCCCTCCACTTT.

The CDR3 sequence: CASSFLPGIRGYTF. Here the CDR3 DNA reads TGTGCCAGCAGTTTTCTGCCAGGGATCCGTGGCTACACCTTC. The rearrangement joins TRBV28 to TRBJ1-2; a possible D gene is TRBD1 (5 bases). This CDR3 contains 14 residues. CDR1 is MDHEN and CDR2 is SYDVKM in the germline V gene. Deletions cut 3 bases from V and 7 bases from J, with 15 bases between.

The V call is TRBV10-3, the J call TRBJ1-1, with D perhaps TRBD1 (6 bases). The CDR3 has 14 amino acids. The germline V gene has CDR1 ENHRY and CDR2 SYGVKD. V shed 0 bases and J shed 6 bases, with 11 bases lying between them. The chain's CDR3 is CAISESQGKAEAFF. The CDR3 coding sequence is TGTGCCATCAGTGAGTCACAGGGTAAGGCTGAAGCTTTCTTT.

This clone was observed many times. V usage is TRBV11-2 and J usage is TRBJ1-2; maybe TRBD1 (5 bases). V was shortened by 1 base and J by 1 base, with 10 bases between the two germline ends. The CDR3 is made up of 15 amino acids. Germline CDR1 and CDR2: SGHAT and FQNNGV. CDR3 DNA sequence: TGTGCCAGCAGCTTAGTTGCAGGGTTTAACTATGGCTACACCTTC. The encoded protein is CASSLVAGFNYGYTF. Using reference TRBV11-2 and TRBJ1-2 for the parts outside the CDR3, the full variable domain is EAGVAQSPRYKIIEKRQSVAFWCNPISGHATLYWYQQILGQGPKLLIQFQNNGVVDDSQLPKDRFSAERLKGVDSTLKIQPAKLEDSAVYLCASSLVAGFNYGYTFGSGTRLTVV.

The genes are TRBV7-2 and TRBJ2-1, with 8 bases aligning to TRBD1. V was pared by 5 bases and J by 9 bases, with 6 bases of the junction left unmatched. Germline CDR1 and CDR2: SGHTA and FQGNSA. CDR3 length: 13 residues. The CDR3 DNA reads TGTGCCAGCAGCAGGACAGGGAATGGTGAGCAGTTCTTC. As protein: CASSRTGNGEQFF.

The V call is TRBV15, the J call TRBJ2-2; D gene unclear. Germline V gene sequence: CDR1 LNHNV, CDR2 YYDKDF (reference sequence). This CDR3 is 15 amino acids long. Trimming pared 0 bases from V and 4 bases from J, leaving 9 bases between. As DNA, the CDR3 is TGTGCCACCAGCAGAGACTTTTCCCCCACCGGGGAGCTGTTTTTT. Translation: CATSRDFSPTGELFF.